The clone carrying this T cell receptor beta chain was seen only once. This sample is drawn from a study of T cell responses to AZD1222 COVID-19 vaccine. CDR1 and CDR2 from the germline V gene are LNHNV and YYDKDF (reference sequence). CDR3 size: 17 residues. V dropped 0 bases and J dropped 6 bases, with 17 bases sitting between them. The table came from immunoSEQ multiplex PCR; TCRdb's copy has only in-frame clones and leaves some out. The repertoire holds around 160,000 clones, with about 87% as singletons. This material consisted of peripheral blood, taken on day 0 of AZD1222 vaccination. This TCR was sampled from an adult in good health. The chain uses TRBV15 and TRBJ1-4; tentative D call: TRBD1 (6 bases). The CDR3 DNA sequence: TGTGCCACCAGCAGAGAACGAGGGGCAGGGGAGGATGAAAAACTGTTTTTT. Protein product: CATSRERGAGEDEKLFF. Using reference TRBV15 and TRBJ1-4 for the parts outside the CDR3, the full variable domain is DAMVIQNPRYQVTQFGKPVTLSCSQTLNHNVMYWYQQKSSQAPKLLFHYYDKDFNNEADTPDNFQSRRPNTSFCFLDIRSPGLGDTAMYLCATSRERGAGEDEKLFFGSGTQLSVL.